This T cell receptor (beta chain) emerged from a study of T-cell memory formation after mild COVID-19. Study-level findings and limits: Chiefly within CM and EM were the contracting CD4+ clones; CD8+ ones were within EMRA.

TCRdb called the 5' RACE reads again in MiXCR, with one record for every CDR3 protein. The sample lists about 45,000 distinct CDR3 sequences, approximately 6.8% occurring once. This clonotype was observed a few times. Its specificity is unknown. The V gene lost 6 bases and the J gene lost 7 bases, with 16 bases spanning the gap. There are 14 residues in the CDR3. Germline V gene data show CDR1 as MNHEY and CDR2 as SVGEGT. The sequenced sample consisted of PBMCs or a T cell subset sorted from them (not recorded which). The sequence derives from a young man who had mild COVID-19 (a few samples of this study predate the infection). Cell type and time point are not known. The gene calls are TRBV6-2 or TRBV6-3 and TRBJ2-1; D is ambiguous. The CDR3 DNA reads TGTGCCAGCAGGGGTAGACTCAGTCCGAATGAGCAGTTCTTC. Its protein is CASRGRLSPNEQFF.